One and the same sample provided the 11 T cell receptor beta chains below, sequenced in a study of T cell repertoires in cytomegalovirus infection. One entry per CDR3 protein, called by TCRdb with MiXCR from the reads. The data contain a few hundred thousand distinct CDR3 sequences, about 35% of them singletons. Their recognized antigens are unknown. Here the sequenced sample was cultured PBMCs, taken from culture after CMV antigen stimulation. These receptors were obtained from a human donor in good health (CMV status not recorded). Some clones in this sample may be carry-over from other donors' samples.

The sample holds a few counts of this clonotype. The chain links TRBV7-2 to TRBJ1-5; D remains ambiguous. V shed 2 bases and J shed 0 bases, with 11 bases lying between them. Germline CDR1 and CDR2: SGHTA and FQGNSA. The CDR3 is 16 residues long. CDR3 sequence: CASSLNGIYSNQPQHF. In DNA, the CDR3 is TGTGCCAGCAGCTTAAATGGAATATATAGCAATCAGCCCCAGCATTTT.

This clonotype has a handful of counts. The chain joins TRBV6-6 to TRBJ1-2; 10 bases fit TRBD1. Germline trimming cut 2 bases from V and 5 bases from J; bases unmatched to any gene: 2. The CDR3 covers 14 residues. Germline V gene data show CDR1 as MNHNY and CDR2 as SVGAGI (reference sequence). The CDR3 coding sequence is TGTGCCAGCAGTTACGAGGGACAGGGGTATGGCTACACCTTC. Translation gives CASSYEGQGYGYTF.

The CDR3 reads CASSIYEGRGYTF. The DNA of the CDR3 is TGTGCCAGTAGTATTTACGAGGGAAGAGGCTACACCTTC. This rearrangement joins TRBV19 to TRBJ1-2, with D hard to call. CDR1 and CDR2 from the germline V gene are LNHDA and SQIVND (reference sequence). The CDR3 contains 13 residues. The germline V and J ends were trimmed by 3 bases and 8 bases, with 13 bases remaining between them. The whole variable domain, filled in from reference TRBV19 and TRBJ1-2, reads DGGITQSPKYLFRKEGQNVTLSCEQNLNHDAMYWYRQDPGQGLRLIYYSQIVNDFQKGDIAEGYSVSREKKESFPLTVTSAQKNPTAFYLCASSIYEGRGYTFGSGTRLTVV.

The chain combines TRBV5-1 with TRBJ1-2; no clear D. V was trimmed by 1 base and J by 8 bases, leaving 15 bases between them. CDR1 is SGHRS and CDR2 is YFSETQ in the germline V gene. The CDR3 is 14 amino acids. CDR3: CASSLISPEAGYTF. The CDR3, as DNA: TGCGCCAGCAGCTTGATCTCCCCAGAGGCCGGCTACACCTTC. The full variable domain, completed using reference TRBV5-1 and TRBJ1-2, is KAGVTQTPRYLIKTRGQQVTLSCSPISGHRSVSWYQQTPGQGLQFLFEYFSETQRNKGNFPGRFSGRQFSNSRSEMNVSTLELGDSALYLCASSLISPEAGYTFGSGTRLTVV.

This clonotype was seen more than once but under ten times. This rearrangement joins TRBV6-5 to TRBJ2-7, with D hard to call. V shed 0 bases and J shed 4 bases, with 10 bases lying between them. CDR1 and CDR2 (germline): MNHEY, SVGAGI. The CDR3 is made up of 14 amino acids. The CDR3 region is CASSYSMAGYEQYV. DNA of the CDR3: TGTGCCAGCAGTTACTCGATGGCTGGATACGAGCAGTACGTC.

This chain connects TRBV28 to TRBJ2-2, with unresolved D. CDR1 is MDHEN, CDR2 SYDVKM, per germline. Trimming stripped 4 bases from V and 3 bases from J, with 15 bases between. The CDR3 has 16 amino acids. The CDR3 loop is CASSYRVFSDTGELFF. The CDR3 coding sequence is TGTGCCAGCAGTTATCGAGTGTTCTCGGACACCGGGGAGCTGTTTTTT.

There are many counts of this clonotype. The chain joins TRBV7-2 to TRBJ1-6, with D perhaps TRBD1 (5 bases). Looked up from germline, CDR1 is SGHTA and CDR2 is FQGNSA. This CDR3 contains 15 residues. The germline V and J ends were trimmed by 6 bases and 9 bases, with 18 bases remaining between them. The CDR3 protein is CASRRYDGASSPLHF. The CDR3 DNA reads TGTGCCAGCAGACGTTACGACGGGGCCAGTTCACCCCTCCACTTT. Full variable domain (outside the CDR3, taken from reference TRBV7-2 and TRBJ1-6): GAGVSQSPSNKVTEKGKDVELRCDPISGHTALYWYRQSLGQGLEFLIYFQGNSAPDKSGLPSDRFSAERTGGSVSTLTIQRTQQEDSAVYLCASRRYDGASSPLHFGNGTRLTVT.

The CDR3 sequence: CASRRGLASSEQFF. In DNA, the CDR3 is TGTGCCAGCAGACGGGGACTAGCATCAAGTGAGCAGTTCTTC. This chain uses TRBV6-2 or TRBV6-3 with TRBJ2-1; 9 positions agree with TRBD2. Germline V CDR1 and CDR2: MNHEY, SVGEGT. The ends lost 6 bases at V and 9 bases at J; junction bases unmatched: 9. CDR3 length: 14 amino acids.

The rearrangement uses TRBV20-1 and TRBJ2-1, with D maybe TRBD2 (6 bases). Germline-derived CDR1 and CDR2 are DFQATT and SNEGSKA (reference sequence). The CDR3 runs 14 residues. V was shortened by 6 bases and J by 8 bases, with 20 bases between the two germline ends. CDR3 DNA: TGCAGTGCCAGCCGGGACTCAAATTCATATGAGCAGTTCTTC. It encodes CSASRDSNSYEQFF.

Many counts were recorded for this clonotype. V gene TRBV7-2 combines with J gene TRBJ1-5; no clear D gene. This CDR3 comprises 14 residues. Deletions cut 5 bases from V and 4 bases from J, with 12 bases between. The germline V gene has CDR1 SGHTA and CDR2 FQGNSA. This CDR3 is CASSLLGINQPQHF. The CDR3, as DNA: TGTGCCAGCAGCCTGCTGGGGATAAATCAGCCCCAGCATTTT.

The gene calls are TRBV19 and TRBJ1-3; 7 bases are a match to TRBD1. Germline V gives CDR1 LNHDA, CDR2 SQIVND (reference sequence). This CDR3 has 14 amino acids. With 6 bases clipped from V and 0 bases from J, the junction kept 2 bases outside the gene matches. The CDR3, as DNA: TGTGCCAGTAGCGGACAGGCCTCTGGAAACACCATATATTTT. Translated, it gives CASSGQASGNTIYF.